This T cell receptor (beta chain) was sequenced for a study of T-cell reconstitution after alpha-beta-depleted transplantation in children. A remark on this clonotype: Antigen specificity is unknown.

General observations from the study: Alpha-beta T cells present about two months after transplant were reported to originate from several hundred expanded graft clones. Recipient T cells and thymic progenitors that survived were the source of the high TCRbeta diversity seen at day 60 in some patients. One year after transplant, T-cell counts and diversity came mostly from newly produced T cells.

The TCRbeta library incorporated unique molecular identifiers. From the PCR reads, TCRdb called clonotypes with MiXCR, one entry per CDR3 protein. The sample carries hundreds of thousands of distinct CDR3 sequences, about 9.4% recorded once. Germline CDR1 is ENHRY and CDR2 is SYGVKD. CDR3 length: 14 amino acids. The trim removed 7 bases at V and 7 bases at J, leaving 13 bases unmatched. This TCR derives from a boy in the first two years of life with acute myeloid leukemia, due to receive a stem cell transplant. The chain links TRBV10-3 to TRBJ2-7, with 7 nucleotides matching TRBD1. Sequenced material: PBMCs, taken before TCRalphabeta/CD19-depleted stem cell transplant. This CDR3 reads CAITLTGSPGEQYF. CDR3 sequence (DNA): TGTGCCATCACCCTGACAGGGAGTCCCGGGGAGCAGTACTTC.